Reported below is one TCR beta chain. Its antigen remains unknown. UMI-labeled 5' RACE yielded the TRB cDNA libraries. TCRdb reprocessed the 5' RACE reads, with one entry per CDR3 protein and no DNA. In total, the table holds over 70,000 distinct CDR3 sequences. The sample is drawn from a study of CXCR3-negative and CXCR3-positive naive CD8 T cells. Overall study findings and caveats: Hydrophobicity of TRB CDR3s was greater in CXCR3-positive naive cells than in CXCR3-negative naive cells. Freshly isolated PBMCs were used in most assays, given partial CXCR3 loss after freezing.

The germline gives CDR1 LGHNA, CDR2 YNFKEQ. The CDR3 is 13 amino acids. This chain links TRBV4-2 with TRBJ2-7. Input material: naive CXCR3+ CD8+ T cells from blood. Subset of the sample: CD45RO-CCR7+CD27+CD95- naive CD8+ T cells expressing CXCR3 (TNR3+). This receptor was taken from a human donor in good health. Some clones in this sample may be carry-over from other donors' samples. The CDR3 protein is CASSQERFYEQYF.